The present entry profiles one T cell receptor (beta chain) with its context. This entry belongs to a study of control samples from healthy donors and cancer patients. Produced via immunoSEQ multiplex PCR; TCRdb's table is partial and in-frame only. Seen here are about 140,000 clones, roughly 94% observed once, and the top ten hold around 13%. The CDR3 sequence is 17 residues long. The junction had 9 bases not matched to a gene; V was cut back by 2 bases and J by 0 bases. Germline loops: CDR1 SGHDT, CDR2 YYEEEE. The sequence came from a man aged 35-49 years in good health. The V and J genes are TRBV5-6 and TRBJ2-3; 7 bases are shared with TRBD2. Source material: blood. The CDR3 sequence is CASSLPGTIPSTDTQYF. For the CDR3, the DNA is TGTGCCAGCAGCTTACCCGGGACTATCCCTAGCACAGATACGCAGTATTTT.